This T cell receptor (beta chain) was documented in a study of blood T cell repertoires in COVID-19. Looking at the study overall: COVID-19 samples from acute and convalescent phases originated in the United States, Italy and Spain. T cells, B-cell-depleted T cells, or PBMCs provided the cDNA or gDNA that served as material.

Trimming took off 0 bases at V and 6 bases at J, with 8 bases between the two ends. Germline V lookup: CDR1 MNHEY, CDR2 SVGAGI. The CDR3 covers 13 residues. Enrollment of patients from Seattle took place during active infection, with longitudinal follow-up. Authors' methods: Estimates of nucleated cell counts were drawn from the amplification of reference gene primers. This table comes from immunoSEQ multiplex PCR, and its TCRdb copy is limited to in-frame clones, with some not included. The DNA was the basis for D and trimming; V, J and clone size are from that table. This table has 55,000 or so clones, about 80% appearing once.

This receptor was taken from a man aged 25-45 years with COVID-19, enrolled during active disease. Sequenced input: peripheral blood. The chain has TRBV6-5 and TRBJ1-1; D is uncertain. CDR3 nucleotide sequence: TGTGCCAGCAGTTACTCGTATATCGCTGAAGCTTTCTTT. This sequence encodes CASSYSYIAEAFF.